The 18 T cell receptor beta chains in this list originate from one sample, sequenced in a study of CD4 T cells in relation to SARS-CoV-2 and coronaviruses. Unexposed donor CD4+ T cells date from about 2010-2019, before the COVID-19 pandemic. The cells were cultured for about ten days before CD4+ T cells were isolated. The assay was immunoSEQ multiplex PCR, and TCRdb's table has in-frame clones only and misses some. This table has roughly 28,000 clones, 73% appearing once. The antigens for these receptors are not known. The source material was CD4+ T cells from PBMCs, cultured in vitro. The receptors originated from a human donor in good health.

This rearrangement joins TRBV5-1 to TRBJ1-2, with 9 bases that match TRBD1. The CDR3 covers 15 residues. The junction had 2 bases not matched to a gene; V was cut back by 0 bases and J by 2 bases. Germline V lookup: CDR1 SGHRS, CDR2 YFSETQ. CDR3 protein: CASSLEQGANYGYTF. CDR3 sequence (DNA): TGCGCCAGCAGCTTGGAACAGGGGGCAAACTATGGCTACACCTTC.

A word on this clone: The same CDR3 also results from other DNA sequences found in this sample. This sequence joins TRBV2 and TRBJ2-1; the match to TRBD2 covers 9 bases. CDR1 is SNHLY, CDR2 FYNNEI, per germline. V trimming: 0 bases; J trimming: 1 base; junction bases outside the gene matches: 1. The CDR3 has 16 amino acids. The CDR3 region is CASSEASGRSYNEQFF. CDR3 nucleotides: TGTGCCAGCAGTGAAGCTAGCGGGAGATCCTACAATGAGCAGTTCTTC.

J is TRBJ1-1 and V is TRBV7-8; D perhaps matches TRBD1 (6 bases). This CDR3 is 16 amino acids long. Germline V lookup: CDR1 SGHVS, CDR2 FQNEAQ. Trimming left V 3 bases short and J 0 bases short, with 14 bases between. The DNA for the CDR3 is TGTGCCAGCAGCTTCAAAGGGGGGCCCTTGAACACTGAAGCTTTCTTT. Translation gives CASSFKGGPLNTEAFF.

The chain joins TRBV19 to TRBJ1-1; D possibly corresponds to TRBD1 (6 bases). Germline V CDR1 and CDR2: LNHDA, SQIVND (reference sequence). This CDR3 region has 14 residues. The ends were cut back, 5 bases at V and 0 bases at J, with 10 bases in the middle. This CDR3 reads CASSSDRMNTEAFF. Here the CDR3 DNA reads TGTGCCAGTAGTTCCGACAGGATGAACACTGAAGCTTTCTTT.

The rearrangement links TRBV9 to TRBJ2-3; 7 bases fit TRBD1. CDR3 size: 15 residues. Germline CDR1 is SGDLS and CDR2 is YYNGEE. J lost 2 bases, V lost 0 bases, and 3 bases had no gene match. The CDR3 loop is CASSVVTGHTDTQYF. The CDR3 bases are TGTGCCAGCAGCGTAGTGACAGGGCACACAGATACGCAGTATTTT. The whole variable domain, filled in from reference TRBV9 and TRBJ2-3, reads DSGVTQTPKHLITATGQRVTLRCSPRSGDLSVYWYQQSLDQGLQFLIQYYNGEERAKGNILERFSAQQFPDLHSELNLSSLELGDSALYFCASSVVTGHTDTQYFGPGTRLTVL.

This rearrangement joins TRBV4-3 to TRBJ1-3; 11 positions agree with TRBD1. Germline assignment: CDR1 LGHNA and CDR2 YSLEER. This CDR3 spans 15 amino acids. V shed 6 bases and J 4 bases; nucleotides not matched to a gene: 5. CDR3 DNA sequence: TGCGCCAGCAGTGGACAGGGGGCATCGGGAAACACCATATATTTT. Its translation: CASSGQGASGNTIYF.

The chain recombines TRBV11-2 with TRBJ2-7; the D is unclear. The CDR3 has 14 residues. Germline V gives CDR1 SGHAT, CDR2 FQNNGV. With 1 base removed from V and 2 bases from J, the gap between germline ends came to 9 bases. As DNA, the CDR3 is TGTGCCAGCAGCTTAGTGCGACAACCCTACGAGCAGTACTTC. Its protein product is CASSLVRQPYEQYF.

This clone was seen only a few times. V is TRBV5-1 and J is TRBJ1-3; 8 bases are a match to TRBD1. V lost 2 bases to trimming and J lost 2 bases; unmatched junction nucleotides: 0. The length of the CDR3 is 14 residues. CDR1 and CDR2 (germline): SGHRS, YFSETQ. CDR3 region: CASSLQGAGNTIYF. DNA of the CDR3: TGCGCCAGCAGCTTACAGGGGGCTGGAAACACCATATATTTT.

The rearrangement uses TRBV2 and TRBJ2-1; 8 positions match TRBD2. CDR3 size: 14 residues. J lost 8 bases, V lost 6 bases, and 9 bases had no gene match. Germline V gives CDR1 SNHLY, CDR2 FYNNEI. CDR3 coding DNA: TGTGCCAGCAGGAGGACTAGCACTGACTATGAGCAGTTCTTC. This codes for CASRRTSTDYEQFF.

The chain joins TRBV19 to TRBJ2-2, with TRBD2 matching over 16 bases. Germline loops: CDR1 LNHDA, CDR2 SQIVND (reference sequence). The CDR3 is 16 amino acids. J lost 1 base, V lost 10 bases, and 3 bases had no gene match. The CDR3 DNA reads TGTGCCACTGGGACTAGCGGGGGGGTGAACACCGGGGAGCTGTTTTTT. It encodes CATGTSGGVNTGELFF.

The chain is built from TRBV7-2 and TRBJ2-4, with D perhaps matching TRBD2 (6 bases). Germline loops: CDR1 SGHTA, CDR2 FQGNSA. V dropped 1 base and J dropped 7 bases, with 14 bases sitting between them. There are 15 residues in the CDR3. The CDR3 sequence: CASSLGVRTTNIQYF. DNA for the CDR3: TGTGCCAGCAGCTTAGGGGTCAGGACTACGAACATTCAGTACTTC.

The chain uses TRBV2 and TRBJ1-2, with D possibly TRBD1 on 6 matching bases. This CDR3 is 14 amino acids long. Germline CDR1 and CDR2: SNHLY and FYNNEI. Trimming removed 4 bases from V and 0 bases from J, with 9 bases in between. CDR3 nucleotides: TGTGCCAGCAGTGTGGACAGTACTAACTATGGCTACACCTTC. It is translated as CASSVDSTNYGYTF. Based on the CDR3 plus reference TRBV2 and TRBJ1-2, the full variable domain is EPEVTQTPSHQVTQMGQEVILRCVPISNHLYFYWYRQILGQKVEFLVSFYNNEISEKSEIFDDQFSVERPDGSNFTLKIRSTKLEDSAMYFCASSVDSTNYGYTFGSGTRLTVV.

The count of this clone is one. The CDR3 DNA reads as TGTGCTAGTGGTTTGTTCCTGAGGGAACTGTTTTTT. Protein product: CASGLFLRELFF. V usage is TRBV12-5 and J usage is TRBJ1-4; D uncertain. V was cut by 2 bases and J by 12 bases, with 10 bases left in between. This CDR3 has 12 amino acids. Germline V gives CDR1 LGHNT, CDR2 FRNRAP.

The chain is built from TRBV5-1 and TRBJ2-3, with a possible D match to TRBD2 (5 bases). This CDR3 has 13 amino acids. V lost 0 bases and J lost 6, with 8 bases in between. Per the germline V gene, CDR1 is SGHRS and CDR2 is YFSETQ. CDR3 nucleotides: TGCGCCAGCAGCTTGGCCCCTAGCGATACGCAGTATTTT. Protein: CASSLAPSDTQYF.

J is TRBJ1-1 and V is TRBV18; no firm D call. Trimming pared 2 bases from V and 2 bases from J, leaving 6 bases between. Germline V gene sequence: CDR1 KGHSH, CDR2 LQKENI. The CDR3 has 13 residues. The CDR3 DNA follows: TGTGCCAGCTCACCATCTACTAACACTGAAGCTTTCTTT. It codes for CASSPSTNTEAFF.

CDR3 region: CASSPGFESVEGYTF. Here the CDR3 DNA reads TGTGCCAGCTCACCGGGCTTCGAGAGTGTGGAGGGCTACACCTTC. This sequence joins TRBV18 and TRBJ1-2, with no clear D. Looked up from germline, CDR1 is KGHSH and CDR2 is LQKENI. CDR3 length: 15 amino acids. Between the trimmed V and J ends, which lost 3 bases and 8 bases, there was a span of 19 bases.

This clone appeared once. The chain recombines TRBV27 with TRBJ2-7, with D perhaps TRBD1 or TRBD2 (5 bases each). The V gene's germline CDR1 is MNHEY and CDR2 SMNVEV (reference sequence). Trimming took 5 bases from V and 0 from J, leaving 11 bases between them. The CDR3 runs to 14 residues. Here the CDR3 reads CASSRGRLSYEQYF. The CDR3 DNA reads as TGTGCCAGCAGTCGGGGCAGGCTCTCCTACGAGCAGTACTTC.

The chain is built from TRBV29-1 and TRBJ2-5; possibly TRBD2 for D (5 bases). Germline V lookup: CDR1 SQVTM, CDR2 ANQGSEA. V was clipped by 3 bases and J by 5 bases, with 7 bases between them. The CDR3 totals 11 residues. CDR3 amino acids: CSVETGETQYF. DNA of the CDR3: TGCAGCGTTGAGACGGGGGAGACCCAGTACTTC.